These T cell receptor beta chains were read from a single sample in a study of OX40 agonist ivuxolimab in advanced cancers. TCRdb's copy holds only in-frame clones and misses some; the assay was immunoSEQ multiplex PCR. This repertoire shows around 31,000 clones, more than 75% found once; its top ten account for around 30%. This sample comprised CD4+ or CD8+ T cells sorted from blood, obtained in a trial of the OX40 agonist ivuxolimab. Every receptor here comes from an adult with an advanced solid tumor such as melanoma, head and neck, liver or kidney cancer. CDR3s include the opening cysteine and the closing phenylalanine or tryptophan. D genes are given only for firm matches. For some rows the clone size is stated as once, few or many, or as a class when expanded; others skip it.

v_call: TRBV5-1; clone_size: -; j_call: TRBJ1-1; d_call: -; cdr3_aa: CASSLAPGTLNTEAFF; cdr3_nt: TGCGCCAGCAGCTTGGCGCCAGGGACCCTGAACACTGAAGCTTTCTTT
v_call: TRBV27; clone_size: -; j_call: TRBJ1-5; d_call: -; cdr3_aa: CASSWGDQPQHF; cdr3_nt: TGTGCCAGCAGTTGGGGGGATCAGCCCCAGCATTTT
v_call: TRBV7-8; clone_size: -; j_call: TRBJ2-7; d_call: -; cdr3_aa: CASSLRPREDYEQYF; cdr3_nt: TGTGCCAGCAGCCTAAGACCGCGGGAAGACTACGAGCAGTACTTC
v_call: TRBV6-1; clone_size: -; j_call: TRBJ2-7; d_call: TRBD1; cdr3_aa: CASPGQGFYEQYF; cdr3_nt: TGTGCCAGTCCGGGACAGGGTTTTTACGAGCAGTACTTC
v_call: TRBV19; clone_size: -; j_call: TRBJ1-2; d_call: -; cdr3_aa: CASMFNSQGMDGYTF; cdr3_nt: TGTGCCAGTATGTTCAACTCCCAGGGAATGGATGGCTACACCTTC
v_call: TRBV9; clone_size: once; j_call: TRBJ2-7; d_call: TRBD1; cdr3_aa: CASSHSTSGTGPYEQYF; cdr3_nt: TGTGCCAGCAGCCATTCTACCTCCGGGACAGGGCCGTACGAGCAGTACTTC
v_call: TRBV2; clone_size: -; j_call: TRBJ2-3; d_call: -; cdr3_aa: CASSDGRFHGFNTDTQYF; cdr3_nt: TGTGCCAGCAGTGATGGCCGTTTCCACGGATTCAACACAGATACGCAGTATTTT
v_call: TRBV9; clone_size: -; j_call: TRBJ2-2; d_call: TRBD1; cdr3_aa: CASSPRQGSGELFF; cdr3_nt: TGTGCCAGCAGCCCCCGACAGGGGAGCGGGGAGCTGTTTTTT
v_call: TRBV7-8; clone_size: -; j_call: TRBJ1-2; d_call: -; cdr3_aa: CASSLYPVFTF; cdr3_nt: TGTGCCAGCAGCTTATACCCTGTATTCACCTTC
v_call: TRBV5-1; clone_size: -; j_call: TRBJ2-7; d_call: -; cdr3_aa: CASSLGPGVSYEQYF; cdr3_nt: TGCGCCAGCAGCTTGGGTCCCGGGGTCAGCTACGAGCAGTACTTC
v_call: TRBV28; clone_size: -; j_call: TRBJ2-7; d_call: -; cdr3_aa: CASIELRGSPEQYF; cdr3_nt: TGTGCCAGCATCGAACTTCGAGGGTCTCCCGAGCAGTACTTC
v_call: TRBV19; clone_size: -; j_call: TRBJ1-1; d_call: -; cdr3_aa: CASSRAGVAFF; cdr3_nt: TGTGCCAGTAGTAGAGCAGGGGTAGCTTTCTTT
v_call: TRBV6-5; clone_size: -; j_call: TRBJ1-1; d_call: -; cdr3_aa: CASTQDTEAFF; cdr3_nt: TGTGCCAGCACCCAGGATACTGAAGCTTTCTTT